This T cell receptor (beta chain) comes out of a study of cytomegalovirus exposure and HLA in healthy donors (dated by TCRdb to between 2016 and 2019). In the study overall: In an earlier analysis of some 550 of the donors, 250 to 300 Gb of sequence data and some 120 million unique TCR beta sequences from about 179 million T cells were reported. An early release that covered approximately 600 HLA-typed donors contained around 300 gigabases of sequencing data and approximately 85 million unique TCR sequences. Among the roughly 400 genotyped donors, around 81% belonged to the genetic ancestry cluster associated with self-reported Caucasian donors. The study aimed to test whether cataloging public T cell receptors could reveal signatures of past pathogen exposure. The T cell repertoires of about 700 subjects were profiled by immunosequencing and related to cytomegalovirus serostatus. Along with the roughly 670-subject first cohort, a separate validation cohort of over 90 different subjects was used. To predict cytomegalovirus infection status, the study combined high-throughput TCR immunosequencing, statistical association of individual TCRs with disease status, and machine learning. In a later analysis, previously published TCR beta repertoires from roughly 710 donors were re-analyzed and high-resolution HLA genotyping was added so that TCR occurrence patterns could be studied. Rather than drawing on any new phenotypic data, the later analysis identified candidate immune exposures from TCR beta sequences and the way those sequences occurred across donors. To decide whether each TCR beta V gene segment behaved as functional or pseudogenic, an earlier analysis of some 570 of the donors relied on high-throughput TCR beta sequencing. Alongside the repertoire data, information on donor age, sex, ethnicity and CMV serostatus was compiled. In a later genetic analysis, genome-wide SNP genotypes for about 60% of the 666 donors were used, and that subset was treated as a discovery cohort. All discovery cohort repertoires had been generated using a single sequencing platform. Both class I and class II loci were covered by HLA typing, at four-digit resolution. Typing coverage varied by locus: roughly 620-630 donors for A, B, C, DRB1 and DQB1; approximately 520 for DQA1; approximately 570 for DPA1; approximately 490 for DPB1. Roughly 5 DR-DQ haplotypes were treated as single units for association and clustering because of strong linkage in the cohort. Among some 410 genotyped donors of the cohort, an average of roughly 230,000 unique TCR beta nucleotide sequences was sequenced per donor, of which roughly 17% were non-productive. The paper as a whole reports these results and caveats: Roughly uniform sequencing depth across donors was assumed in presence/absence analyses, although this assumption may not hold. The 87-base-pair reads could not distinguish some IMGT-functional V segments, including TRBV6-2 and TRBV6-3, so those segments were excluded. In a later analysis, the rate of TCR association differed among HLA loci, with DRB1 alleles having the most associated TCRs and HLA-C alleles having the fewest. In a later genetic analysis, a missense DCLRE1C variant was associated with V-gene and J-gene trimming of TCR beta chains, and the association was replicated in an independent cohort. When HLA alleles, especially DR and DQ, strongly co-occurred, attributing TCR associations to individual alleles was difficult. The earlier analysis of nearly 600 of the donors excluded 15 to 20 rarely observed V segments, including chromosome 9 orphons, because counts were too low. Most TCR sequences were seen in very few donors, while some public TCRs were found in many individuals. Correlated functional status among segregating V segments might reflect linkage disequilibrium, but an unknown experimental factor could not be ruled out. According to a later genetic analysis, donors in an Asian-associated ancestry cluster had fewer N-insertions in productive TCRs than the approximately 630-donor mean. A later analysis found that most CMV-associated TCR beta chains appeared HLA-restricted, with HLA associations seemingly driven largely by CMV exposure. According to a later analysis, parvovirus B19, influenza, CMV and Epstein-Barr virus appeared linked to several top co-occurrence clusters. The classifier was reported to diagnose cytomegalovirus status with high specificity and sensitivity in both the original and validation cohorts. In a later analysis, over 15,000 TCR beta sequences were associated with specific HLA alleles at a false discovery rate of 0.05. Compared with equally common non-associated chains, HLA-associated TCR beta chains in a later analysis were more clonally expanded and had lower generation probabilities. A further reported finding was that TCR beta sequences accurately predicted the HLA-A and HLA-B alleles for most subjects in the first cohort. In the study, some 160 TCR beta chains were listed as associated with cytomegalovirus. An earlier analysis of approximately 500 of the donors showed that most TCR beta V segments appeared in productive rearrangements either about 87% or about 30% of the time, which broadly matched IMGT annotations. CMV serostatus was the only immune exposure information available for the cohort. Three of the identified cytomegalovirus-associated TCR beta chains were confirmed in vitro to be specific for cytomegalovirus antigens. The authors suggested that the approach could potentially be extended to other disease states and immunological phenotypes. Because HLA typing was unavailable for some donors at each locus, only the typed subset was used in association tests. Only TCR beta chains were sequenced in this cohort, and the absence of alpha or paired-chain data limited detectable features. A cluster of highly shared sequence variants was judged likely to represent a technical artifact of the sequencing pipeline.

The library relied on the immunoSEQ multiplex PCR assay. A mixture of 60 forward primers for TCR Vbeta segments and 13 reverse primers for TCR Jbeta segments was used in the multiplex PCR. A multiplex PCR assay on genomic DNA amplified the CDR3 region of rearranged TCR beta genes. The amplified TCR beta libraries were sequenced on the Illumina HiSeq System as 87-base-pair reads. The study's processing was this. Across the 670 or so repertoires, a later analysis counted some 80 million unique TCR beta chains, some 11 million of which were shared by at least two donors. Raw reads were error-corrected and collapsed into unique sequences with a nearest-neighbor algorithm that merged closely related sequences to remove PCR and sequencing errors. CDR3 sequences were aligned to IMGT reference sequences to assign V, D and J gene segments. For a sequence to be retained, at least a six-nucleotide match to both a V gene segment and a J gene segment was required. Rearrangements were classified as productive when the CDR3 lacked stop codons and remained in frame with V and J, and all other rearrangements were classified as non-productive. CDR3 was defined according to IMGT convention as the region running from the second conserved V-encoded cysteine to the conserved J-encoded phenylalanine. Sequences without an unambiguous match to a single V gene segment were excluded from the earlier analysis of approximately 560 of the donors. In an earlier analysis of almost 600 of the donors, a V segment was called functional when productive rearrangements were above 56.7%, and segregating when the standard deviation between donors exceeded 5%. A statistical classification framework was developed to diagnose cytomegalovirus status using the catalog of TCR beta chain sequences. A later analysis assigned V and J genes by comparing TCR nucleotide sequences with IMGT/GENE-DB human TR gene sequences. Using the TCRdist pipeline, a later analysis assigned CDR3 sequences along with most-parsimonious VDJ recombination scenarios. In a later analysis, every TCR beta chain was defined by the combination of its CDR3 amino acid sequence and its V-gene family, and reads without a unique V-gene family were dropped. A later analysis removed 550 to 700 highly shared, low-generation-probability nucleotide sequences to deal with suspected cross-contamination and a sequencing artifact. For each public chain, a later analysis derived a clonal expansion index from normalized ranks of inferred template counts within each repertoire. In a later analysis, generation probabilities were computed with a VDJ recombination model fitted to out-of-frame rearrangements, and the resulting probabilities were checked against IGoR. A later analysis scored TCR-TCR, TCR-HLA and TCR-CMV co-occurrence with hypergeometric tests, applying a repertoire-size bias correction to TCR pairs. To estimate false discovery rates, a later analysis permuted the HLA or CMV assignments 20 times. In a later analysis, co-occurring TCRs were grouped using DBSCAN, with TCRdist sequence similarity added in when clustering inside HLA-allele-positive subsets. Co-occurrence clustering excluded repertoires with fewer than 30,000 or more than 120,000 public chains, plus five with anomalous nucleotide sharing. What TCRdb holds here is the immuneACCESS table cut down to in-frame rearrangements. Part of the clones is not present; checked against another copy, under half of the missing clones reflect an unresolved V gene, and the others are unexplained. The DNA gave D and trimming, while V, J and clone size come from that table. The sample table holds around 90,000 clones, of which 85% were seen once. The ten largest clonotypes hold less than 8% of the sample.

The germline ends are 17 bases apart after V is trimmed by 3 bases and J by 11 bases. Taken from the germline V gene, the CDR1 and CDR2 loops are SGHRS and YFSETQ. From the cysteine up to the phenylalanine, the CDR3 has a length of 13 residues. Left in the record is the CDR3 DNA by itself, 39 bases read in frame from the first base. This clone has just one count. Its antigen remains undetermined. No per-base quality is available; no much larger clone lies one base away. The cohort consisted of 670 or so healthy bone marrow donors. At the time of sampling, all cohort members were nominally healthy, though unrecorded immune exposures were likely present. The donor was CMV seropositive and belonged to the group of about 290 seropositive cohort members. Every donor gave a peripheral blood sample, and the peripheral blood mononuclear cells from that sample were used for TCR beta sequencing. Genomic DNA extraction from the blood cell samples was performed with the Qiagen DNeasy Blood Extraction Kit.

This clonotype was obtained from a man aged 35 to 55 in good health and CMV-seropositive. The V and J genes are TRBV5-1 and TRBJ2-5, with a tentative D gene TRBD2 over 5 matching bases. Sample: PBMCs. The nucleotide sequence is given as TGCGCCAGCAGCTCGGACTTGTTTGGGGAGCAGTACTTC. Its translation is CASSSDLFGEQYF.